The rows below give T cell receptor beta chains drawn from one sample of a study of Ad26.COV2.S vaccination and SARS-CoV-2 variants. Only in-frame clones appear in the TCRdb table, and some are missing; sequencing was by immunoSEQ multiplex PCR. Of around 450,000 clones listed, roughly nine tenths are singletons. This specimen was peripheral blood, taken in a trial of Ad26.COV2.S vaccine versus placebo. The origin of the receptors is a person between 18 and 60 years old who received the Ad26.COV2.S COVID-19 vaccine or a placebo. The CDR3 runs from the conserved cysteine through the conserved F or W. Each record gives: D gene, J gene, V gene, CDR3 DNA, CDR3 protein. D genes are given only for firm matches.

D gene: NA; J gene: TRBJ1-5; V gene: TRBV7-2; CDR3 DNA: TGTGCCAGCAGCCGGACGGGGACCCAGCCCCAGCATTTT; CDR3 protein: CASSRTGTQPQHF
D gene: NA; J gene: TRBJ2-5; V gene: TRBV18; CDR3 DNA: TGTGCCAGCTCTAGGGACCTCGAATCGACCCAGTACTTC; CDR3 protein: CASSRDLESTQYF
D gene: NA; J gene: TRBJ1-2; V gene: TRBV20-1; CDR3 DNA: TGCAGTGGAAGCACGCGGTATGGCTACACCTTC; CDR3 protein: CSGSTRYGYTF
D gene: TRBD1; J gene: TRBJ1-5; V gene: TRBV28; CDR3 DNA: TGTGCCAGCAGCTACAGGGGTCAGCCCCAGCATTTT; CDR3 protein: CASSYRGQPQHF
D gene: NA; J gene: TRBJ1-1; V gene: TRBV6-5; CDR3 DNA: TGTGCCAGCAGTTATGGAGGTTGGGGCACTGAAGCTTTCTTT; CDR3 protein: CASSYGGWGTEAFF
D gene: TRBD2; J gene: TRBJ2-1; V gene: TRBV29-1; CDR3 DNA: TGCAGCGTTGGGCTAGCGGGATTTCCCATAGATGAGCAGTTCTTC; CDR3 protein: CSVGLAGFPIDEQFF
D gene: TRBD2; J gene: TRBJ2-3; V gene: TRBV5-1; CDR3 DNA: TGCGCCAGCAGCCAGACCGGGACTAGCGGCACAGATACGCAGTATTTT; CDR3 protein: CASSQTGTSGTDTQYF
D gene: TRBD1; J gene: TRBJ1-1; V gene: TRBV27; CDR3 DNA: TGTGCCAGCAGTCCGAGGACAGGGGGCACTCGGGGGGCTTTCTTT; CDR3 protein: CASSPRTGGTRGAFF
D gene: TRBD2; J gene: TRBJ2-5; V gene: TRBV15; CDR3 DNA: TGTGCCACCAGCAGAGCAATGAACTCGCCGGGGGGGACCCAGTACTTC; CDR3 protein: CATSRAMNSPGGTQYF
D gene: TRBD1; J gene: TRBJ1-4; V gene: TRBV6-6; CDR3 DNA: TGTGCCAGCGACAGGGGGCTGTCCTCGACTAATGAAAAACTGTTTTTT; CDR3 protein: CASDRGLSSTNEKLFF